This T cell receptor (beta chain) was identified in a study of identical twins. Findings of the study overall: Models came in too low on out-of-frame TCR alpha sharing in monozygotic twins. The more abundant beta clonotypes in cord blood had fewer insertions, and memory repertoires did not show this.

TCRdb recomputed calls from the 5' RACE reads with MiXCR, one row per CDR3 protein. The data contain around 960,000 distinct CDR3 sequences, around an eighth of them singletons. On this clonotype: Antigen specificity is unknown.

The V end was cut by 7 bases, the J end by 5 bases, with 8 bases between. Germline values: CDR1 SGHRS, CDR2 YFSETQ. CDR3 length: 11 amino acids. These same records also appear under a second study, on yellow fever vaccine responses in identical twins. This second study says: Among the twins, the vaccine T cell response reportedly seemed partly convergent and partly personalized.

The specimen sequenced was PBMCs. The rearrangement links TRBV5-1 to TRBJ2-3; no clear D. The TCR comes from a woman between 18 and 30 years old in good health. This CDR3 is CASVERDTQYF. Here the CDR3 DNA reads TGCGCCAGCGTCGAGAGAGATACGCAGTATTTT.